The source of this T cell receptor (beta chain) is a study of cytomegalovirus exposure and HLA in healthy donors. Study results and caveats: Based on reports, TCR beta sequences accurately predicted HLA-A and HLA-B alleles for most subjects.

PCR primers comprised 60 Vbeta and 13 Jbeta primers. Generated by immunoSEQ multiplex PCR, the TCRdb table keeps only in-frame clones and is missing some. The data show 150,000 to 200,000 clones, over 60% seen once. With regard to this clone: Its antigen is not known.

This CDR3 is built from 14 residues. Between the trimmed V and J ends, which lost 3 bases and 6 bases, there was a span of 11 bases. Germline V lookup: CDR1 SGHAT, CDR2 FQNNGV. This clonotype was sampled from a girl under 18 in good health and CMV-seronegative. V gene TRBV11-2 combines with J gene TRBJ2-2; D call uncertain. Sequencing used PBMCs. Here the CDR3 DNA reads TGTGCCAGCAGCTTGGCTTTGGGCGCCGGGGAGCTGTTTTTT. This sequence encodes CASSLALGAGELFF. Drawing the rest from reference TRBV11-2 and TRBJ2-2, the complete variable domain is EAGVAQSPRYKIIEKRQSVAFWCNPISGHATLYWYQQILGQGPKLLIQFQNNGVVDDSQLPKDRFSAERLKGVDSTLKIQPAKLEDSAVYLCASSLALGAGELFFGEGSRLTVL.